This TCR beta chain was sequenced for a study of shared clonotypes between healthy human individuals. Using 200 ng DNA, 32,000 or so T cell genomes, the sorted-subset replicate PCRs were run. This table comes from immunoSEQ multiplex PCR, and its TCRdb copy is limited to in-frame clones, with some not included. Of about 600,000 clones listed, 97% were seen once; the top ten hold less than 0.065%. Study-wide results and caveats: Generally, naive subsets came out with larger estimated richness than memory subsets.

Of note for this clone: Its antigen is unidentified.

The CDR3 has 12 residues. From germline, CDR1 is SQVTM and CDR2 ANQGSEA. V lost 6 bases to trimming and J lost 4 bases, with 12 bases between them. This TCR derives from a woman between 25 and 40 years old in good health. The chain joins TRBV29-1 to TRBJ1-1; no firm D call. The specimen sequenced was naive CD4+ T cells sorted from blood. Subset in this sample: CD45RA+ positively selected. This CDR3 is CSVVAGSTEAFF. The CDR3 region has the DNA TGCAGCGTGGTGGCGGGGAGCACTGAAGCTTTCTTT.